Presented here are 24 T cell receptor beta chains from one specimen sequenced in a study. Tregs were sorted as CD4+CD25+CD127-/low cells. TCRdb analysed the 5' RACE reads with MiXCR anew, one entry per CDR3 protein. Among around 8,300 distinct CDR3 sequences listed, about half were seen once. Sequenced: Tregs sorted from a lymph node. These receptors came from a female donor with breast cancer.

The chain is built from TRBV28 and TRBJ2-7; 7 bases are shared with TRBD1. The CDR3 sequence is 14 residues long. Trimming removed 4 bases from V and 2 bases from J; junction bases left unmatched: 5. Germline V gene lookup returns CDR1 MDHEN and CDR2 SYDVKM. The CDR3 sequence: CASSSEQGAYEQYF. The CDR3 DNA reads TGTGCCAGCAGTTCAGAGCAGGGGGCCTACGAGCAGTACTTC.

V is TRBV5-1 and J is TRBJ2-1; no definite D call. Between the trimmed V and J ends, which lost 1 base and 0 bases, there was a span of 8 bases. The CDR3 length is 15 residues. Germline CDR1 reads SGHRS; CDR2 reads YFSETQ. The CDR3 spells CASSLLFGSYNEQFF. Here the CDR3 DNA reads TGCGCCAGCAGCTTGTTATTTGGCTCCTACAATGAGCAGTTCTTC.

This sequence joins TRBV7-2 and TRBJ2-1; TRBD1 aligns across 7 bases. Germline CDR1 is SGHTA and CDR2 is FQGNSA. CDR3 size: 15 residues. The V and J ends lost 4 bases and 5 bases, in that order; junction bases with no gene match: 8. The CDR3 DNA follows: TGTGCCAGCAGCTCGGCTGAGGGGGCGCACAATGAGCAGTTCTTC. Encoded protein: CASSSAEGAHNEQFF.

DNA of the CDR3: TGTGCCAGCAGCTTATCGACGGGGAGCACAGATACGCAGTATTTT. This gives the protein CASSLSTGSTDTQYF. The chain recombines TRBV7-3 with TRBJ2-3; D might be TRBD2 (5 bases). Germline V lookup: CDR1 SGHTA, CDR2 FQGTGA. Trimming removed 2 bases at V and 0 bases at J, with 9 bases between. The CDR3 contains 15 residues.

CDR3 sequence reads: CASSLRSYNSPLHF. Here the CDR3 DNA reads TGTGCCAGCAGTTTGCGGTCCTATAATTCACCCCTCCACTTT. The rearrangement joins TRBV28 to TRBJ1-6; the D is unclear. V was shortened by 3 bases and J by 1 base, with 4 bases between the two germline ends. CDR1 and CDR2 from the germline V gene are MDHEN and SYDVKM. There are 14 residues in the CDR3.

This chain links TRBV6-5 with TRBJ2-5; possible D gene TRBD1, 5 bases. Germline V gives CDR1 MNHEY, CDR2 SVGAGI. V lost 0 bases and J lost 1, with 18 bases in between. CDR3 length: 18 amino acids. CDR3 nucleotide sequence: TGTGCCAGCAGTTACTCGTTTTCTCTCGACAGTCTCCAAGAGACCCAGTACTTC. Protein product: CASSYSFSLDSLQETQYF.

The rearrangement links TRBV27 to TRBJ1-2; TRBD1 matches 7 bases. CDR1 is MNHEY, CDR2 SMNVEV, per germline (reference sequence). V shed 6 bases, J shed 4 bases, and the junction held 5 bases outside the gene matches. This CDR3 contains 13 residues. This CDR3 reads CASRTAGGYGYTF. DNA for the CDR3: TGTGCCAGCAGGACCGCAGGGGGCTATGGCTACACCTTC.

A few counts support this clonotype. The V and J genes are TRBV4-1 and TRBJ2-7; TRBD1 is a possible D gene (5 bases). V gave up 3 bases and J gave up 5 bases, with 11 bases separating them. Per germline, CDR1 MGHRA and CDR2 YSYEKL. This CDR3 is 13 amino acids long. The CDR3: CASSQNRGDEQYF. Here the CDR3 DNA reads TGCGCCAGCAGCCAGAATAGGGGCGACGAGCAGTACTTC.

The genes are TRBV6-5 and TRBJ1-1; tentatively, D is TRBD1 (5 bases). Trimming took off 5 bases at V and 8 bases at J, with 9 bases between the two ends. The CDR3 has 11 residues. CDR1 MNHEY and CDR2 SVGAGI come from the germline V gene. CDR3 sequence (DNA): TGTGCCAGCAGTAGCGGGACCGAAGCTTTCTTT. It codes for CASSSGTEAFF.

This rearrangement joins TRBV6-6 to TRBJ2-7, with 12 positions matching TRBD1. The CDR3 contains 16 residues. Trimming took 7 bases from V and 7 from J; bases not matched to a gene: 14. CDR1 MNHNY and CDR2 SVGAGI come from the germline V gene (reference sequence). CDR3 sequence reads: CASNPGQGAARGEQYF. In DNA form, the CDR3 reads TGTGCCAGCAACCCGGGACAGGGGGCTGCCAGAGGGGAGCAGTACTTC.

V usage is TRBV5-1 and J usage is TRBJ2-1; D is undetermined. The CDR3 loop spans 14 amino acids. V was cut by 0 bases and J by 3 bases, with 7 bases left in between. CDR1 SGHRS and CDR2 YFSETQ come from the germline V gene. DNA for the CDR3: TGCGCCAGCAGCTTGGAGTCTCACTACAATGAGCAGTTCTTC. This translates into CASSLESHYNEQFF. Complete variable domain (other parts from reference TRBV5-1 and TRBJ2-1): KAGVTQTPRYLIKTRGQQVTLSCSPISGHRSVSWYQQTPGQGLQFLFEYFSETQRNKGNFPGRFSGRQFSNSRSEMNVSTLELGDSALYLCASSLESHYNEQFFGPGTRLTVL.

Within the sample, this clonotype is medium-sized (0.01 to 0.1%). The rearrangement joins TRBV4-1 to TRBJ1-5; D is unclear. Germline CDR1 MGHRA, CDR2 YSYEKL. Trimming cost V 0 bases and J 2 bases, with 11 bases left between them. This CDR3 comprises 16 residues. In DNA form, the CDR3 reads TGCGCCAGCAGCCAAGAATGGGGTGGCGGCAATCAGCCCCAGCATTTT. Translated: CASSQEWGGGNQPQHF.

The chain uses TRBV27 and TRBJ2-1; 11 bases are a match to TRBD2. The CDR3 has 14 amino acids. V gave up 7 bases and J gave up 4 bases; unmatched junction bases: 3. In germline, CDR1 is MNHEY, CDR2 SMNVEV (reference sequence). CDR3 sequence reads: CASTLAGGYNEQFF. The CDR3 nucleotides are TGTGCCAGCACCTTAGCGGGGGGGTACAATGAGCAGTTCTTC.

There are a few counts of this clonotype. The chain has TRBV10-1 and TRBJ2-2; no definite D call. Per germline, CDR1 WNHNN and CDR2 SYGVQD (reference sequence). The CDR3 has 13 amino acids. Trimming took off 4 bases at V and 11 bases at J, with 14 bases between the two ends. The CDR3 DNA reads as TGCGCCAGCAGTGCGGTAGGGTCGCCAGAGCTGTTTTTT. It translates to CASSAVGSPELFF.

V and J are TRBV12-3 or TRBV12-4 and TRBJ1-3; TRBD1 matches at 7 bases. The length of the CDR3 is 15 residues. J was trimmed by 0 bases and V by 1 base; bases with no gene match: 0. CDR3 protein: CASSLDRGSGNTIYF. The DNA of the CDR3 is TGTGCCAGCAGTTTAGACAGGGGCTCTGGAAACACCATATATTTT.

The chain carries TRBV4-1 and TRBJ1-1; a weak D match, TRBD1 (5 bases). The CDR3 has 12 residues. Germline assignment: CDR1 MGHRA and CDR2 YSYEKL. V was pared by 0 bases and J by 9 bases, with 8 bases between. CDR3 region: CASSQDYRQAFF. The CDR3 DNA is TGCGCCAGCAGCCAAGATTACAGGCAAGCTTTCTTT.

The V and J genes are TRBV5-1 and TRBJ2-2, with TRBD2 matching over 9 bases. The ends lost 2 bases at V and 2 bases at J; junction bases unmatched: 7. Germline V gene sequence: CDR1 SGHRS, CDR2 YFSETQ. The CDR3 has 17 amino acids. CDR3 loop: CASSFPTGTSNTGELFF. DNA for the CDR3: TGCGCCAGCAGCTTCCCGACCGGGACTAGCAACACCGGGGAGCTGTTTTTT. The full variable domain, its missing parts supplied by reference TRBV5-1 and TRBJ2-2, is KAGVTQTPRYLIKTRGQQVTLSCSPISGHRSVSWYQQTPGQGLQFLFEYFSETQRNKGNFPGRFSGRQFSNSRSEMNVSTLELGDSALYLCASSFPTGTSNTGELFFGEGSRLTVL.

A note on this clonotype: Germline and junction disagree at one end, which may indicate a read error. This chain connects TRBV5-1 to TRBJ2-4, with TRBD1 matching 10 bases. The CDR3 has 16 amino acids. Germline loops: CDR1 SGHRS, CDR2 YFSETQ. CDR3 sequence: CASSLGQGVAKDIQYF. CDR3 sequence (DNA): TGCGCCAGCAGCTTAGGACAGGGGGTTGCCAAAGACATTCAGTACTTC. Full variable domain (remainder filled in from reference TRBV5-1 and TRBJ2-4): KAGVTQTPRYLIKTRGQQVTLSCSPISGHRSVSWYQQTPGQGLQFLFEYFSETQRNKGNFPGRFSGRQFSNSRSEMNVSTLELGDSALYLCASSLGQGVAKDIQYFGAGTRLSVL.

This clonotype came up once. The V and J genes are TRBV6-1 and TRBJ2-7; no reliable D call. CDR3 length: 12 amino acids. Germline lookup yields CDR1 MNHNS and CDR2 SASEGT. Deletions cut 5 bases from V and 2 bases from J, with 7 bases between. CDR3 sequence (DNA): TGTGCCAGCAGTATCATGGCCTACGAGCAGTACTTC. Protein product: CASSIMAYEQYF.

The chain is built from TRBV5-6 and TRBJ2-2, with 10 bases identical to TRBD2. This CDR3 region has 15 residues. The V and J ends lost 3 bases and 6 bases, in that order; junction bases with no gene match: 5. Germline V gene sequence: CDR1 SGHDT, CDR2 YYEEEE. The CDR3 DNA reads as TGTGCCAGCAGCTCTAGCGGGGGTCCAGCCGGGGAGCTGTTTTTT. Residues: CASSSSGGPAGELFF.

This chain joins TRBV27 and TRBJ2-2; the match to TRBD2 covers 9 bases. Losses at the gene ends were 9 bases for V and 4 bases for J; bases not matched to a gene: 15. This CDR3 region has 17 residues. Germline-derived CDR1 and CDR2 are MNHEY and SMNVEV (reference sequence). As DNA, the CDR3 is TGTGCCAGTTTGAGTAGCGGGGGAGTCATCGGCACCGGGGAGCTGTTTTTT. Its translation: CASLSSGGVIGTGELFF.

The chain employs TRBV20-1 and TRBJ2-1; 9 bases line up with TRBD1. This CDR3 region has 16 residues. The junction had 9 bases not matched to a gene; V was cut back by 5 bases and J by 1 base. Germline V gene data show CDR1 as DFQATT and CDR2 as SNEGSKA (reference sequence). The CDR3 bases are TGCAGTGCTTCGCACCTACAGGGGGCTTCCTACAATGAGCAGTTCTTC. Its translation: CSASHLQGASYNEQFF.

This clonotype has only a few counts. V is TRBV9 and J is TRBJ2-1; 8 nucleotides line up with TRBD2. Germline-derived CDR1 and CDR2 are SGDLS and YYNGEE. V trimming: 3 bases; J trimming: 1 base; junction bases outside the gene matches: 6. The CDR3 totals 16 residues. CDR3 bases: TGTGCCAGCAGCGGGGACACTAGCGGTTCCTACAATGAGCAGTTCTTC. Its translation is CASSGDTSGSYNEQFF.

In nucleotides, the CDR3 is TGTGCCATCAGCGGCAAGGGCAGACAGGCGGCCTCCTACAATGAGCAGTTCTTC. Encoded protein: CAISGKGRQAASYNEQFF. The chain recombines TRBV10-3 with TRBJ2-1, with D possibly matching TRBD1 (6 bases). Trimming removed 6 bases at V and 0 bases at J, with 21 bases between. Germline V gene sequence: CDR1 ENHRY, CDR2 SYGVKD. This CDR3 is 18 amino acids long.